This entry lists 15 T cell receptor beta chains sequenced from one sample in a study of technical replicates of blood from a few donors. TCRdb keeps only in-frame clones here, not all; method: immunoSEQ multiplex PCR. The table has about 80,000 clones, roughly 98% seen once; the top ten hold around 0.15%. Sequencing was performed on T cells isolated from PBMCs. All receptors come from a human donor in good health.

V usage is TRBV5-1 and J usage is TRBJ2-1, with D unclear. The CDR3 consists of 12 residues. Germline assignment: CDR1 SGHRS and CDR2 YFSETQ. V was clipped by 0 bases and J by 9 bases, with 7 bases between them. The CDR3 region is CASSLVVGEQFF. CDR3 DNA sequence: TGCGCCAGCAGCTTGGTGGTCGGTGAGCAGTTCTTC.

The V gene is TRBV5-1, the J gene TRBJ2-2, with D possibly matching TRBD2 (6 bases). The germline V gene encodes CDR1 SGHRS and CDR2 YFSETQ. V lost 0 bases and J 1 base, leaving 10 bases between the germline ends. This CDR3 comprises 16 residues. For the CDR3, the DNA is TGCGCCAGCAGCTTGGGGCGGGAATTGAACACCGGGGAGCTGTTTTTT. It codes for CASSLGRELNTGELFF. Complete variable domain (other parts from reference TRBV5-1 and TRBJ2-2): KAGVTQTPRYLIKTRGQQVTLSCSPISGHRSVSWYQQTPGQGLQFLFEYFSETQRNKGNFPGRFSGRQFSNSRSEMNVSTLELGDSALYLCASSLGRELNTGELFFGEGSRLTVL.

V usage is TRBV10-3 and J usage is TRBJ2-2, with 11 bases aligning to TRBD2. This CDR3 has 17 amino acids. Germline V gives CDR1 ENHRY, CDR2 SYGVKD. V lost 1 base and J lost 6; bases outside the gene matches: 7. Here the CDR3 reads CAISEYGTSGSSGELFF. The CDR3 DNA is TGTGCCATCAGTGAGTATGGGACTAGCGGTTCCTCCGGGGAGCTGTTTTTT.

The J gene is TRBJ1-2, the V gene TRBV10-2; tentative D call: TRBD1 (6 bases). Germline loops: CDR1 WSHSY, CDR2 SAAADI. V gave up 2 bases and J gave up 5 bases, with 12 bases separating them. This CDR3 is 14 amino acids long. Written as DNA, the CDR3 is TGCGCCAGCAGTGAGGTGGGACAACCTTATGGCTACACCTTC. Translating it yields CASSEVGQPYGYTF.

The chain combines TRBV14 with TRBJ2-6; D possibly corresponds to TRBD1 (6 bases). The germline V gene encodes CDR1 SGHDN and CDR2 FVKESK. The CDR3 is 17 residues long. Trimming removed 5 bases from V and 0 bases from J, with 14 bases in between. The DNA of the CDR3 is TGTGCCAGCAGCGCCCTACAGGGTACCTCTGGGGCCAACGTCCTGACTTTC. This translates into CASSALQGTSGANVLTF.

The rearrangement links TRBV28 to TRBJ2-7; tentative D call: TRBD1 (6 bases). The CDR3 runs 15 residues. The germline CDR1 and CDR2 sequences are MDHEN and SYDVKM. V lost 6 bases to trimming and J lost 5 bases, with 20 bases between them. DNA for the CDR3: TGTGCCAGCAGCCCGATATCCGGGACACCCAACGAGCAGTACTTC. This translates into CASSPISGTPNEQYF. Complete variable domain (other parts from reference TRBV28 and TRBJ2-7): DVKVTQSSRYLVKRTGEKVFLECVQDMDHENMFWYRQDPGLGLRLIYFSYDVKMKEKGDIPEGYSVSREKKERFSLILESASTNQTSMYLCASSPISGTPNEQYFGPGTRLTVT.

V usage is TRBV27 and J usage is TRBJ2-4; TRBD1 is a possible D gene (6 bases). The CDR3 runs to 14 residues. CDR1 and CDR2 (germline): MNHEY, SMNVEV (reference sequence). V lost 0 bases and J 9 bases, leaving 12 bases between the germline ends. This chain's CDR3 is CASSLSYRDVIQYF. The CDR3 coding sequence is TGTGCCAGCAGTTTATCGTACAGGGATGTCATTCAGTACTTC.

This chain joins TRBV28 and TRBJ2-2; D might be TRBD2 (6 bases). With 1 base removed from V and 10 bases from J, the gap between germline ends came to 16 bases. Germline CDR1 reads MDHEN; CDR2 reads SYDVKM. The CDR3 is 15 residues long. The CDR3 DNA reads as TGTGCCAGCAGTTTATCTGCAGCGGGCCGATTGGAGCTGTTTTTT. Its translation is CASSLSAAGRLELFF.

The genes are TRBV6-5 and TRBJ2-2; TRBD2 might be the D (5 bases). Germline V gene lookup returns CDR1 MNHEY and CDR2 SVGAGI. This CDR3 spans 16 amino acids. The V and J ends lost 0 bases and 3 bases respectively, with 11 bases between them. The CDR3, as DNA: TGTGCCAGCAGTTACTCGAGAGGGTCCCACACCGGGGAGCTGTTTTTT. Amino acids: CASSYSRGSHTGELFF.

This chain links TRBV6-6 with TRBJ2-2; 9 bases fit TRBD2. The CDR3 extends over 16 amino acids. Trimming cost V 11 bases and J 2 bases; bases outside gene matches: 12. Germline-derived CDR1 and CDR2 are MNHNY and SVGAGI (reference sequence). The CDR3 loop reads CASTGTSPLNTGELFF. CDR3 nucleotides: TGTGCCTCAACCGGGACTAGCCCCCTCAACACCGGGGAGCTGTTTTTT.

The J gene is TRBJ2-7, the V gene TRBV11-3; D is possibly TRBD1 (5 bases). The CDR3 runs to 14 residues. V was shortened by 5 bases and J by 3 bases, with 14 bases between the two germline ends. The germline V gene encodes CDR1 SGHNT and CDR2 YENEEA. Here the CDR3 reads CASSAGHSFYEQYF. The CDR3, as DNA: TGTGCCAGCAGCGCAGGACATTCTTTCTACGAGCAGTACTTC.

The CDR3 reads CASSFPQGGAFF. The CDR3 region has the DNA TGTGCCAGCAGTTTTCCACAGGGGGGGGCTTTCTTT. The V gene is TRBV28, the J gene TRBJ1-1; 8 nucleotides align to TRBD1. With 3 bases clipped from V and 11 bases from J, the junction kept 5 bases outside the gene matches. CDR1 and CDR2 from the germline V gene are MDHEN and SYDVKM. CDR3 size: 12 residues.

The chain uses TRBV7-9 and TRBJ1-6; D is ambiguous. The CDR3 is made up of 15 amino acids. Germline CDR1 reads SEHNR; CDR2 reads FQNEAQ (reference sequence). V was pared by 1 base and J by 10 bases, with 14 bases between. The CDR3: CASSLDLQELSPLHF. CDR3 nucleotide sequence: TGTGCCAGCAGCTTAGACCTCCAGGAACTCTCACCCCTCCACTTT.

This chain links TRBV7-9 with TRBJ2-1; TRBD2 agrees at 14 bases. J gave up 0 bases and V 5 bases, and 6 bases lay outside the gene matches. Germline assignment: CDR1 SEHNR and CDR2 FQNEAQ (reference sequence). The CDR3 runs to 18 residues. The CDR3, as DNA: TGTGCCAGCAGCCCGGGACTAGCGGGGGAGAGCTCCTACAATGAGCAGTTCTTC. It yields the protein CASSPGLAGESSYNEQFF.

The CDR3 region is CASSLEGGAVGELFF. In nucleotides, the CDR3 is TGTGCCAGCAGCTTAGAAGGGGGCGCCGTCGGGGAGCTGTTTTTT. This chain uses TRBV7-9 with TRBJ2-2; 7 nucleotides match TRBD1. This CDR3 comprises 15 residues. The V and J ends lost 1 base and 7 bases, in that order; junction bases with no gene match: 6. The V gene's germline CDR1 is SEHNR and CDR2 FQNEAQ (reference sequence).